The next 18 T cell receptor beta chains were all read from a single sample in a study of radiotherapy plus CTLA-4 blockade in lung cancer. Generated by immunoSEQ multiplex PCR, the TCRdb table keeps only in-frame clones and is missing some. This table has about 41,000 clones, 65% to 85% appearing once. Sequences were derived from peripheral blood, sampled from a patient treated with radiotherapy plus ipilimumab. These TCRs come from a human donor with non-small cell lung cancer who had stable disease on radiotherapy plus ipilimumab.

J is TRBJ1-2 and V is TRBV7-8; D is unclear. Germline V lookup: CDR1 SGHVS, CDR2 FQNEAQ. The CDR3 consists of 18 residues. V was clipped by 5 bases and J by 2 bases, with 24 bases between them. The DNA for the CDR3 is TGTGCCAGCAGCCCCCTCCAATCGACCGGGATATTCAACTATGGCTACACCTTC. It is translated as CASSPLQSTGIFNYGYTF.

The V call is TRBV7-3, the J call TRBJ1-1; D is unresolved. Germline-derived CDR1 and CDR2 are SGHTA and FQGTGA. This CDR3 is built from 13 residues. V dropped 3 bases and J dropped 3 bases, with 8 bases sitting between them. The CDR3 here is CASSFGDDTEAFF. CDR3 nucleotide sequence: TGTGCCAGCAGCTTCGGTGACGACACTGAAGCTTTCTTT. Filled out from reference TRBV7-3 and TRBJ1-1, the complete variable domain reads GAGVSQTPSNKVTEKGKYVELRCDPISGHTALYWYRQSLGQGPEFLIYFQGTGAADDSGLPNDRFFAVRPEGSVSTLKIQRTERGDSAVYLCASSFGDDTEAFFGQGTRLTVV.

The chain recombines TRBV27 with TRBJ1-2, with D unclear. V lost 3 bases and J 4 bases, leaving 6 bases between the germline ends. Germline-derived CDR1 and CDR2 are MNHEY and SMNVEV (reference sequence). The CDR3 length is 12 residues. The CDR3 protein is CASSLEGYGYTF. CDR3 sequence (DNA): TGTGCCAGCAGTTTGGAGGGCTATGGCTACACCTTC.

The chain is built from TRBV5-1 and TRBJ2-7; D uncertain. Germline loops: CDR1 SGHRS, CDR2 YFSETQ. This CDR3 comprises 13 residues. The V end lost 4 bases, the J end lost 2 bases, and 10 bases lay between the germline ends. The CDR3 protein is CASSVTATYEQYF. CDR3 bases: TGCGCCAGCAGCGTTACAGCTACCTACGAGCAGTACTTC.

The chain has TRBV2 and TRBJ1-3, with D unclear. Germline V lookup: CDR1 SNHLY, CDR2 FYNNEI. Between the trimmed V and J ends, which lost 6 bases and 5 bases, there was a span of 17 bases. The CDR3 consists of 15 residues. CDR3 protein: CASSPTGSSRNTIYF. CDR3 sequence (DNA): TGTGCCAGCAGCCCGACTGGAAGTAGTAGAAACACCATATATTTT.

CDR3: CASSPQGLNTEAFF. DNA for the CDR3: TGTGCCAGCAGTCCCCAGGGACTGAACACTGAAGCTTTCTTT. This chain links TRBV2 with TRBJ1-1; D possibly corresponds to TRBD1 (5 bases). V gave up 5 bases and J gave up 0 bases, with 10 bases separating them. CDR1 is SNHLY and CDR2 is FYNNEI in the germline V gene. The CDR3 sequence is 14 residues long. The full variable domain, completed using reference TRBV2 and TRBJ1-1, is EPEVTQTPSHQVTQMGQEVILRCVPISNHLYFYWYRQILGQKVEFLVSFYNNEISEKSEIFDDQFSVERPDGSNFTLKIRSTKLEDSAMYFCASSPQGLNTEAFFGQGTRLTVV.

V and J are TRBV19 and TRBJ1-2; the match to TRBD1 covers 12 bases. CDR1 LNHDA and CDR2 SQIVND come from the germline V gene (reference sequence). The CDR3 consists of 15 residues. With V trimmed by 10 bases and J by 7 bases, 13 bases remained unmatched. The CDR3: CATYPRGQGAGGYTF. The CDR3 DNA reads TGTGCCACGTACCCCCGGGGACAGGGGGCGGGTGGCTACACCTTC.

V and J are TRBV5-1 and TRBJ1-1, with 7 bases lining up with TRBD1. CDR3 length: 15 residues. Germline loops: CDR1 SGHRS, CDR2 YFSETQ. Trimming cost V 4 bases and J 2 bases; bases outside gene matches: 8. The DNA of the CDR3 is TGCGCCAGCAGCAAACTGACAGGGCCCAACACTGAAGCTTTCTTT. This codes for CASSKLTGPNTEAFF.

This clone was observed a single time. The genes are TRBV19 and TRBJ1-2, with 9 positions matching TRBD1. J lost 2 bases, V lost 6 bases, and 13 bases had no gene match. Germline lookup yields CDR1 LNHDA and CDR2 SQIVND (reference sequence). The CDR3 has 17 amino acids. Here the CDR3 DNA reads TGTGCCAGTAGAGGAACCGGGACAGGGACTTTCAACTATGGCTACACCTTC. It yields the protein CASRGTGTGTFNYGYTF.

This chain joins TRBV27 and TRBJ1-2, with D possibly being TRBD1 (5 bases). The germline CDR1 and CDR2 sequences are MNHEY and SMNVEV (reference sequence). V lost 5 bases and J 2 bases, leaving 9 bases between the germline ends. This CDR3 spans 13 amino acids. CDR3 coding DNA: TGTGCCAGCAGTCCACAGGAGAACTATGGCTACACCTTC. Amino acid sequence: CASSPQENYGYTF.

This rearrangement joins TRBV27 to TRBJ1-5; D is ambiguous. Germline-derived CDR1 and CDR2 are MNHEY and SMNVEV (reference sequence). The CDR3 runs 15 residues. With 5 bases removed from V and 0 bases from J, the gap between germline ends came to 11 bases. In DNA, the CDR3 is TGTGCCAGCAGTCCCTCCCCACTTAGCAATCAGCCCCAGCATTTT. This codes for CASSPSPLSNQPQHF.

The CDR3 sequence is CASGPRGIRNTIYF. The CDR3 bases are TGTGCCAGCGGCCCCCGGGGAATCCGAAACACCATATATTTT. V gene TRBV28 combines with J gene TRBJ1-3, with unresolved D. Trimming removed 8 bases at V and 5 bases at J, with 16 bases between. The length of the CDR3 is 14 residues. Germline CDR1 is MDHEN and CDR2 is SYDVKM.

The gene calls are TRBV11-2 and TRBJ1-4, with TRBD1 as a possible D gene (5 bases). The CDR3 extends over 16 amino acids. CDR1 and CDR2 (germline): SGHAT, FQNNGV. Trimming removed 4 bases from V and 5 bases from J, with 17 bases in between. The CDR3 reads CASSSIRDGQNEKLFF. The CDR3 nucleotides are TGTGCCAGCAGCTCCATACGGGACGGCCAGAATGAAAAACTGTTTTTT. Drawing the rest from reference TRBV11-2 and TRBJ1-4, the complete variable domain is EAGVAQSPRYKIIEKRQSVAFWCNPISGHATLYWYQQILGQGPKLLIQFQNNGVVDDSQLPKDRFSAERLKGVDSTLKIQPAKLEDSAVYLCASSSIRDGQNEKLFFGSGTQLSVL.

The V gene is TRBV11-3, the J gene TRBJ2-1; a weak D match, TRBD2 (5 bases). The CDR3 totals 14 residues. Trimming pared 6 bases from V and 6 bases from J, leaving 15 bases between. Germline loops: CDR1 SGHNT, CDR2 YENEEA. CDR3 nucleotide sequence: TGTGCCAGCAGTTCACTACCCCGGGGCAATGAGCAGTTCTTC. This codes for CASSSLPRGNEQFF.

The V gene is TRBV30, the J gene TRBJ1-5; no firm D call. Germline CDR1 and CDR2: GTSNPN and SVGIG (reference sequence). The CDR3 totals 16 residues. The V and J ends lost 0 bases and 4 bases respectively, with 16 bases between them. The CDR3 nucleotides read TGTGCCTGGAGTGTACGTGAGTTCTGGGGTAATCAGCCCCAGCATTTT. Protein: CAWSVREFWGNQPQHF.

This rearrangement joins TRBV10-2 to TRBJ2-3; a possible D gene is TRBD1 (6 bases). Germline V gene data show CDR1 as WSHSY and CDR2 as SAAADI. This CDR3 contains 17 residues. Trimming left V 8 bases short and J 0 bases short, with 21 bases between. The CDR3 DNA follows: TGCGCCAGCCATAGTCCAGGGGATCCCTCTAGCACAGATACGCAGTATTTT. Protein product: CASHSPGDPSSTDTQYF.

This chain joins TRBV5-1 and TRBJ2-7; 10 bases are a match to TRBD1. CDR3 length: 14 amino acids. Looked up from germline, CDR1 is SGHRS and CDR2 is YFSETQ. V was pared by 5 bases and J by 5 bases, with 7 bases of the junction left unmatched. CDR3 in DNA: TGCGCCAGCAGAGATGGGACAGGGGTCGACGAGCAGTACTTC. The encoded protein is CASRDGTGVDEQYF.

The chain combines TRBV5-1 with TRBJ1-5; 7 bases are shared with TRBD1. This CDR3 has 14 residues. Trimming at V came to 4 bases and at J to 5 bases, leaving 6 bases not matched to a gene. Per the germline V gene, CDR1 is SGHRS and CDR2 is YFSETQ. CDR3 in amino acids: CASSIGGADQPQHF. CDR3 in DNA: TGCGCCAGCAGCATAGGGGGCGCGGATCAGCCCCAGCATTTT.